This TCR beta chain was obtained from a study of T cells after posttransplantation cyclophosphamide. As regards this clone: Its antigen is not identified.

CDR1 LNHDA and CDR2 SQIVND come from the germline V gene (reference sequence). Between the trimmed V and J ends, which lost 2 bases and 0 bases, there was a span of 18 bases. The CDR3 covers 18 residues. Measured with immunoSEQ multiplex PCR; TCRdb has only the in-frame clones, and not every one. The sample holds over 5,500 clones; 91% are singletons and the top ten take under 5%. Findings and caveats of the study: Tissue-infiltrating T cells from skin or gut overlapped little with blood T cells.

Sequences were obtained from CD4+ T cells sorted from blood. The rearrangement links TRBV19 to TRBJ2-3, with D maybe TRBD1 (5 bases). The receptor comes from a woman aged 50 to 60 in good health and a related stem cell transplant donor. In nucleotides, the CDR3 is TGTGCCAGTAGTATATGGCAGGGCATTCACTCTAGCACAGATACGCAGTATTTT. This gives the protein CASSIWQGIHSSTDTQYF.